This T cell receptor (beta chain) was profiled in a study of identifying expanded T cells in peripheral blood. During the collection period, no donor immune events like infections were recorded. V shed 3 bases and J shed 0 bases, with 18 bases lying between them. The CDR3 extends over 18 amino acids. The germline gives CDR1 LNHDA, CDR2 SQIVND (reference sequence). Overall study findings and caveats: Two-week clone count variance significantly increased as total template count grew. Roughly 1.1 clones differed between technical replicates, versus approximately 17 and 20 over time.

Comment on this clone: Its antigen is unknown.

TCRdb's table, derived via immunoSEQ multiplex PCR, lists solely in-frame clones and lacks some. This sample has some 120,000 clones; approximately 88% occur once, and the top ten carry 3.3%. The sequence was collected from a person aged 18 to 70 in good health. The chain combines TRBV19 with TRBJ1-3; D not certain. The sample taken for sequencing was blood. The DNA for the CDR3 is TGTGCCAGTAGTATGAATCTCGGCAGAGCCCGCTCTGGAAACACCATATATTTT. It specifies CASSMNLGRARSGNTIYF.